The TCR beta chain under discussion was sequenced for a study of response to subunit inactivated influenza vaccine. Study results and limitations: A suggestion made by the authors is that each seasonal influenza vaccination recruits few new T cells.

One entry per CDR3 protein, called by TCRdb with MiXCR from the RT-PCR reads. Of more than 400,000 distinct CDR3 sequences listed, roughly 9.7% are singletons. V gave up 6 bases and J gave up 3 bases; unmatched junction bases: 7. Germline CDR1 is SQVTM and CDR2 is ANQGSEA. There are 14 residues in the CDR3. The table lists this clonotype with many counts. Its specificity is unknown. The V call is TRBV29-1, the J call TRBJ1-4, with 7 bases that match TRBD1. Sequenced here: PBMCs from blood, sampled about 40 days after vaccination. This TCR was sampled from a man aged 50-60 years who received an inactivated influenza vaccine. The CDR3 nucleotides are TGCAGCGTACGAAAAGGGGGCCCTAATGAAAAACTGTTTTTT. It codes for CSVRKGGPNEKLFF.